This T cell receptor beta chain emerged from a study of T cells in Graves' hyperthyroidism and ophthalmopathy. Regarding the study as a whole: Model predictions of ophthalmopathy came a median 6.5 months before onset. Blood also carried most thyroid clonotypes expanded above 0.001. Separating ophthalmopathy from stable hyperthyroidism was achieved by a 13 V-J model.

RNA transcripts served as the template for amplifying TCR beta CDR3 regions. Primed by the HTBI set, a first-round RT-PCR was run on the TCR CDR3. TCRdb reprocessed the multiplex PCR reads with MiXCR, giving one entry per CDR3 protein. The data show roughly 160,000 distinct CDR3 sequences, roughly 10% seen once. This clonotype appeared many times. No antigen is known for it. This sequence was found in a woman aged 18-29 years with Graves' hyperthyroidism that later progressed to Graves' ophthalmopathy. Sequencing used blood.

The CDR3: CASTRSEGQETQYF. In DNA form, the CDR3 reads TGTGCCAGCACCCGTTCCGAGGGCCAAGAGACCCAGTACTTC. The chain links TRBV2 to TRBJ2-5, with D possibly being TRBD2 (5 bases). Germline V lookup: CDR1 SNHLY, CDR2 FYNNEI. Between the trimmed V and J ends, which lost 7 bases and 1 base, there was a span of 13 bases. The CDR3 is 14 amino acids.